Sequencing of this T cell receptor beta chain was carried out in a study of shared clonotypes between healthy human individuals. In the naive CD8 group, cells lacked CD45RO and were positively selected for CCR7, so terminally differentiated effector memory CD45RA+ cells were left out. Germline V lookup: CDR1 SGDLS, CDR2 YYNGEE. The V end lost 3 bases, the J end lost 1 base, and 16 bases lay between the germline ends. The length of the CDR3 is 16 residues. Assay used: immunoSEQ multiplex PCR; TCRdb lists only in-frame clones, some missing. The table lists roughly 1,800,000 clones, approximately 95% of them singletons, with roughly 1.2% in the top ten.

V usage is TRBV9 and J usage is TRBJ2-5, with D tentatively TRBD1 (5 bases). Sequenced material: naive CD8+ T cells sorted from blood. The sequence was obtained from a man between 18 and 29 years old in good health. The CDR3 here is CASSASGAGAQETQYF. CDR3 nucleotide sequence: TGTGCCAGCAGCGCCAGTGGGGCAGGCGCCCAAGAGACCCAGTACTTC.